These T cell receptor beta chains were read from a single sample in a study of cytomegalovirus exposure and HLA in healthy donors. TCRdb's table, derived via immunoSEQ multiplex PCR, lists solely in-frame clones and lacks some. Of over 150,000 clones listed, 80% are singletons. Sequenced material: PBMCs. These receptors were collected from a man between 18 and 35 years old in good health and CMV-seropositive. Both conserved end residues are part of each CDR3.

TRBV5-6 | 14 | CASSLVAGGNEQYF
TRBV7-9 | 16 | CASSNPWDREGHEQYF
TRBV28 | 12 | CASLGQAYGYTF
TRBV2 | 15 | CASSILVVNTGELFF
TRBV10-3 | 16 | CAISESGGGVTDTQYF
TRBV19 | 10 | CASGVTGAFF
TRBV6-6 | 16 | CASTHSSAGAGNTIYF
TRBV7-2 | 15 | CASSLAVTSYNEQFF
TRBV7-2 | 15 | CASSPTGIMNTEAFF
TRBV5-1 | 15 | CASSLGTSGANVLTF
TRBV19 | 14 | CASSATGGHQPQHF
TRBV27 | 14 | CASSSRQPSYEQYF
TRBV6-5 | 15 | CASSYRPDRYYGYTF
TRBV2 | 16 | CASSLRYTGNNQPQHF